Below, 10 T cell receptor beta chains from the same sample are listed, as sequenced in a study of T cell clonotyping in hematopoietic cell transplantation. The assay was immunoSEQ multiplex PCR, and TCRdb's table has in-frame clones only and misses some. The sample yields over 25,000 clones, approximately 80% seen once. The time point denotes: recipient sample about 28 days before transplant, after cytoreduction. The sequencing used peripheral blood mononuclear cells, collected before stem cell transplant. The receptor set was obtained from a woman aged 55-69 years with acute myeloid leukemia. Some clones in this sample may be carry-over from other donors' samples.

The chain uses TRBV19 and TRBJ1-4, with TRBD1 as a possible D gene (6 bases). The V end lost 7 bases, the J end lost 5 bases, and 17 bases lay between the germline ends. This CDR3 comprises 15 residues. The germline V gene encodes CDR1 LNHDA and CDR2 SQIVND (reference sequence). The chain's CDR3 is CASITSDRLNEKLFF. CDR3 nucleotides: TGTGCCAGTATCACATCCGACAGGTTAAATGAAAAACTGTTTTTT.

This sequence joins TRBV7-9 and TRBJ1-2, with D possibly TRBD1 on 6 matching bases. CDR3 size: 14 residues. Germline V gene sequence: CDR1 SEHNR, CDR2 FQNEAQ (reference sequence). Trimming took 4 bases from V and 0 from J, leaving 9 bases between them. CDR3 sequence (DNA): TGTGCCAGCAGCTCGGGACACGCTAACTATGGCTACACCTTC. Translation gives CASSSGHANYGYTF.

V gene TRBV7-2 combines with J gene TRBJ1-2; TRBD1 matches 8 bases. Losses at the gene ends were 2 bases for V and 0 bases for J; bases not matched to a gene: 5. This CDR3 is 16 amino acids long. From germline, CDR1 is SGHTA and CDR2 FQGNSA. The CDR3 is CASSLPQGAANYGYTF. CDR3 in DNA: TGTGCCAGCAGCTTACCCCAGGGGGCGGCTAACTATGGCTACACCTTC.

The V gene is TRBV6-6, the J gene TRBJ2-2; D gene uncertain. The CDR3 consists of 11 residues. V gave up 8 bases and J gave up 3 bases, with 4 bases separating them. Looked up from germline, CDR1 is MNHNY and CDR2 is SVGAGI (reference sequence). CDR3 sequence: CASFDTGELFF. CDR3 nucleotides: TGTGCCAGCTTCGACACCGGGGAGCTGTTTTTT.

CDR3: CSVVRGQGTKNIQYF. The DNA for the CDR3 is TGCAGCGTTGTTAGGGGACAGGGTACCAAAAACATTCAGTACTTC. This chain connects TRBV29-1 to TRBJ2-4; 9 bases are shared with TRBD1. CDR3 size: 15 residues. CDR1 SQVTM and CDR2 ANQGSEA come from the germline V gene. After removal of 4 bases from V and 2 bases from J, the junction contained 6 bases not matched to a gene.

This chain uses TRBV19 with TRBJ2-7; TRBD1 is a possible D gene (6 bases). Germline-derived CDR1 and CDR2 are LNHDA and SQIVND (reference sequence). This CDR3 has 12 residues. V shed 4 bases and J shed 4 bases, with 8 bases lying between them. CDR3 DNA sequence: TGTGCCAGTAGTACACAGGGTTACGAGCAGTACTTC. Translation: CASSTQGYEQYF.

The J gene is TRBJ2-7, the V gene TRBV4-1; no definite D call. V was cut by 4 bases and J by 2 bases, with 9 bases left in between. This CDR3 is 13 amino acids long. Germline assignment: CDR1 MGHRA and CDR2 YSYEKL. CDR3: CASSLARAYEQYF. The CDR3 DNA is TGCGCCAGCAGCCTCGCTCGGGCCTACGAGCAGTACTTC.

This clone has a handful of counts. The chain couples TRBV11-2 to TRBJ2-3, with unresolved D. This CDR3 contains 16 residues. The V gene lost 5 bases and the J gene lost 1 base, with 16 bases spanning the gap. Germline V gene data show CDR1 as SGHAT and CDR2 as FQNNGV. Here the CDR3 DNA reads TGTGCCAGCAGCCCCGCGGCCTCTGGGGGCACAGATACGCAGTATTTT. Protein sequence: CASSPAASGGTDTQYF.

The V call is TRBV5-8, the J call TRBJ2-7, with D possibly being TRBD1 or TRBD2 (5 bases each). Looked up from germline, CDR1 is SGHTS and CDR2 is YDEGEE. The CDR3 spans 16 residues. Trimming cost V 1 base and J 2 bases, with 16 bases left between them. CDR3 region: CASSLLGPEGPYEQYF. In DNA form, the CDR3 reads TGTGCCAGCAGCTTGCTGGGACCTGAGGGCCCCTACGAGCAGTACTTC.

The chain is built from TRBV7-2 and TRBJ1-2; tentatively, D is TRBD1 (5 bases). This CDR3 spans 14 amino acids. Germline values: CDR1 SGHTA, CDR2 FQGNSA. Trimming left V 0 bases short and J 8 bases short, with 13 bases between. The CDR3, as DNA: TGTGCCAGCAGCTTAGCCAGGGTTGATGTGGGCTACACCTTC. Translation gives CASSLARVDVGYTF.